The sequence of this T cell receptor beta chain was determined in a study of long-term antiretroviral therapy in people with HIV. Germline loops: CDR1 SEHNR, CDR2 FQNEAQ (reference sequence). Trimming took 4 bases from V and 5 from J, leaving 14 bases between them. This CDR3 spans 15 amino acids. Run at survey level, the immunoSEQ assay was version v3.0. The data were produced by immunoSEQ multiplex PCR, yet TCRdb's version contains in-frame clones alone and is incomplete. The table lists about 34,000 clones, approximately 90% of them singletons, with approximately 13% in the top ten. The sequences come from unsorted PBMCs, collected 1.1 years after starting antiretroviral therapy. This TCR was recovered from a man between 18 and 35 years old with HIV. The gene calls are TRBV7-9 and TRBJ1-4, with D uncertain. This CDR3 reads CASSSPPRWNEKLFF. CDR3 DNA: TGTGCCAGCAGCTCCCCACCCAGGTGGAATGAAAAACTGTTTTTT.